Following are 32 T cell receptor beta chains from one sample sequenced in a study of shared clonotypes between healthy human individuals. Libraries were prepared by immunoSEQ multiplex PCR; TCRdb keeps only in-frame clonotypes and omits some of them. The sample shows approximately 2.1 million clones, approximately 93% of them seen only once. Sequenced input: naive CD4+ T cells from PBMCs. Subset of the sample: CD45RA+ positively selected. The receptors come from a man between 18 and 35 years old in good health. Some clones in this sample may be carry-over from other donors' samples.

The rearrangement uses TRBV28 and TRBJ2-2; 8 bases fit TRBD1. The junction had 10 bases not matched to a gene; V was cut back by 5 bases and J by 5 bases. The CDR3 has 16 residues. Germline CDR1 is MDHEN and CDR2 is SYDVKM. CDR3 coding DNA: TGTGCCAGCAGTGGGGCAGGGGGCTTTCAGACCGGGGAGCTGTTTTTT. It translates to CASSGAGGFQTGELFF.

This clone was recorded only once. The chain combines TRBV4-1 with TRBJ2-5, with TRBD1 matching 7 bases. V was pared by 1 base and J by 11 bases, with 7 bases of the junction left unmatched. Germline V CDR1 and CDR2: MGHRA, YSYEKL. This CDR3 comprises 13 residues. This chain's CDR3 is CASSQGDSANQYF. The CDR3 coding sequence is TGCGCCAGCAGCCAAGGGGACAGCGCCAATCAGTACTTC.

The chain combines TRBV7-9 with TRBJ2-2; no reliable D call. V was shortened by 5 bases and J by 0 bases, with 7 bases between the two germline ends. The CDR3 is 14 residues long. Germline V gene lookup returns CDR1 SEHNR and CDR2 FQNEAQ (reference sequence). The CDR3 here is CASSGPANTGELFF. The CDR3 nucleotides read TGTGCCAGCAGCGGACCGGCGAACACCGGGGAGCTGTTTTTT.

The genes are TRBV30 and TRBJ1-5; D gene unclear. The CDR3 sequence is 16 residues long. The V gene lost 0 bases and the J gene lost 3 bases, with 15 bases spanning the gap. Germline CDR1 reads GTSNPN; CDR2 reads SVGIG (reference sequence). CDR3 in amino acids: CAWSVFAGQVNQPQHF. The CDR3 nucleotides are TGTGCCTGGAGTGTATTTGCCGGGCAGGTCAATCAGCCCCAGCATTTT.

The chain employs TRBV28 and TRBJ2-7; D remains ambiguous. V lost 8 bases to trimming and J lost 0 bases, with 8 bases between them. The CDR3 consists of 12 residues. The germline V gene encodes CDR1 MDHEN and CDR2 SYDVKM. The CDR3 region has the DNA TGTGCCAGCGAGACACCCTCCTACGAGCAGTACTTC. It codes for CASETPSYEQYF.

The chain recombines TRBV28 with TRBJ2-1; 7 bases are a match to TRBD1. CDR3 size: 14 residues. The junction had 5 bases not matched to a gene; V was cut back by 8 bases and J by 1 base. Germline V gene lookup returns CDR1 MDHEN and CDR2 SYDVKM. The CDR3 bases are TGTGCCAGCTATGGGACAGTTTCCTACAATGAGCAGTTCTTC. Translated: CASYGTVSYNEQFF.

J is TRBJ1-2 and V is TRBV10-1, with a weak D call TRBD1 (5 bases). The V end was cut by 8 bases, the J end by 2 bases, with 15 bases between. The CDR3 is made up of 14 amino acids. Germline CDR1 WNHNN, CDR2 SYGVQD (reference sequence). CDR3 region: CASGSLGENYGYTF. In nucleotides, the CDR3 is TGCGCCAGCGGATCCTTGGGGGAGAACTATGGCTACACCTTC.

The chain has TRBV7-9 and TRBJ2-5, with D perhaps TRBD1 or TRBD2 (5 bases each). The germline V gene encodes CDR1 SEHNR and CDR2 FQNEAQ (reference sequence). The CDR3 is made up of 13 amino acids. V lost 3 bases to trimming and J lost 5 bases, with 10 bases between them. Written as DNA, the CDR3 is TGTGCCAGCAGCTTCGGGACGTCGGAGACCCAGTACTTC. Translation: CASSFGTSETQYF.

The chain couples TRBV9 to TRBJ2-1; 10 nucleotides align to TRBD2. Per germline, CDR1 SGDLS and CDR2 YYNGEE. With 4 bases clipped from V and 3 bases from J, the junction kept 4 bases outside the gene matches. This CDR3 is built from 15 residues. The CDR3 sequence is CASSITSGNYNEQFF. In nucleotides, the CDR3 is TGTGCCAGCAGCATTACTAGCGGGAACTACAATGAGCAGTTCTTC.

This clone is a singleton in its sample. This sequence joins TRBV5-1 and TRBJ1-2; D is unclear. Trimming took 0 bases from V and 1 from J, leaving 10 bases between them. Germline V gives CDR1 SGHRS, CDR2 YFSETQ. The CDR3 consists of 15 residues. Here the CDR3 reads CASSLDRMINYGYTF. CDR3 nucleotide sequence: TGCGCCAGCAGCTTGGACAGAATGATTAACTATGGCTACACCTTC.

Of note for this clone: Additional DNA sequences in this sample encode the identical CDR3. This chain uses TRBV18 with TRBJ1-2; D is ambiguous. This CDR3 spans 14 amino acids. The V end was cut by 0 bases, the J end by 5 bases, with 10 bases between. The germline V gene has CDR1 KGHSH and CDR2 LQKENI. The CDR3 region has the DNA TGTGCCAGCTCACCACCTGGGGTTGGATATGGCTACACCTTC. Encoded protein: CASSPPGVGYGYTF.

The V and J genes are TRBV9 and TRBJ1-3; 7 bases map to TRBD1. Germline V gene sequence: CDR1 SGDLS, CDR2 YYNGEE. J lost 7 bases, V lost 3 bases, and 7 bases had no gene match. The CDR3 is 14 residues long. As DNA, the CDR3 is TGTGCCAGCAGCGGACAGGGTACACCGAACACCATATATTTT. Its protein is CASSGQGTPNTIYF.

A remark on this clone: One end of the junction is discordant with germline, which a read error may explain. The rearrangement joins TRBV10-3 to TRBJ1-1; no clear D. CDR1 and CDR2 from the germline V gene are ENHRY and SYGVKD. This CDR3 spans 13 amino acids. The CDR3 DNA sequence: TGTGCCATCACTGAGGGTTCGAACACTGAAGCTTTCTTT. Residues: CAITEGSNTEAFF.

As to this clone: This sample includes further DNA sequences coding for the same CDR3. The chain links TRBV5-1 to TRBJ1-2; D perhaps matches TRBD1 (5 bases). Trimming cost V 0 bases and J 0 bases, with 6 bases left between them. Germline CDR1 reads SGHRS; CDR2 reads YFSETQ. This CDR3 is 14 amino acids long. Written as DNA, the CDR3 is TGCGCCAGCAGCTTGGTCAGGGCTAACTATGGCTACACCTTC. This encodes CASSLVRANYGYTF.

This chain links TRBV9 with TRBJ2-5; possibly TRBD2 for D (5 bases). CDR3 size: 15 residues. Germline values: CDR1 SGDLS, CDR2 YYNGEE. V was cut by 4 bases and J by 2 bases, with 15 bases left in between. In nucleotides, the CDR3 is TGTGCCAGCAGCCTTAGTTTGAGGGCACAAGAGACCCAGTACTTC. Encoded protein: CASSLSLRAQETQYF.

The V call is TRBV10-3, the J call TRBJ2-5; 9 nucleotides align to TRBD2. In germline, CDR1 is ENHRY, CDR2 SYGVKD. J was trimmed by 3 bases and V by 3 bases; bases with no gene match: 8. This CDR3 spans 16 amino acids. The CDR3 DNA sequence: TGTGCCATCAGTGACGGACTAGCGAACCCTAAAGAGACCCAGTACTTC. Translated, it gives CAISDGLANPKETQYF.

This clone was seen just once. Additional DNA sequences in this sample encode the identical CDR3. This chain links TRBV18 with TRBJ2-4, with 8 bases identical to TRBD1. The CDR3 length is 14 residues. V gave up 3 bases and J gave up 6 bases; unmatched junction bases: 4. Germline-derived CDR1 and CDR2 are KGHSH and LQKENI. CDR3 in amino acids: CASSPDRVGNIQYF. For the CDR3, the DNA is TGTGCCAGCTCACCGGACAGGGTGGGAAACATTCAGTACTTC.

A remark on this clone: Other DNA sequences from this sample encode an identical CDR3 as well. The chain uses TRBV9 and TRBJ2-2, with D possibly being TRBD1 (6 bases). Deletions cut 0 bases from V and 1 base from J, with 10 bases between. The CDR3 extends over 16 amino acids. Per germline, CDR1 SGDLS and CDR2 YYNGEE. The CDR3 sequence: CASSVGRGGNTGELFF. The CDR3 DNA follows: TGTGCCAGCAGCGTAGGGCGAGGGGGGAACACCGGGGAGCTGTTTTTT.

A note on this clone: Different DNA sequences within this sample yield the same CDR3. This chain joins TRBV9 and TRBJ2-1, with D tentatively TRBD2 (6 bases). Trimming left V 7 bases short and J 2 bases short, with 13 bases between. Looked up from germline, CDR1 is SGDLS and CDR2 is YYNGEE. This CDR3 contains 14 residues. The CDR3: CASSVVAAYNEQFF. As DNA, the CDR3 is TGTGCCAGCTCGGTGGTAGCGGCCTACAATGAGCAGTTCTTC.

J is TRBJ2-1 and V is TRBV4-2, with 14 bases lining up with TRBD2. The V gene's germline CDR1 is LGHNA and CDR2 YNFKEQ. This CDR3 has 16 residues. The V gene end was trimmed by 1 base and the J gene end by 6 bases; junction bases not matched to a gene: 2. CDR3 protein: CASSQGGLAGANEQFF. For the CDR3, the DNA is TGTGCCAGCAGCCAAGGGGGACTAGCGGGAGCCAATGAGCAGTTCTTC.

Remarks on this clone: Other DNA variants within this sample encode the same CDR3. The rearrangement uses TRBV5-1 and TRBJ1-4; 7 nucleotides line up with TRBD1. This CDR3 comprises 16 residues. Germline V CDR1 and CDR2: SGHRS, YFSETQ. Trimming took 3 bases from V and 0 from J; bases not matched to a gene: 5. The CDR3 DNA reads TGCGCCAGCAGCTCCCGACAGGGAGCAACTAATGAAAAACTGTTTTTT. Amino acid sequence: CASSSRQGATNEKLFF. Together with reference TRBV5-1 and TRBJ1-4, the CDR3 gives the full variable domain: KAGVTQTPRYLIKTRGQQVTLSCSPISGHRSVSWYQQTPGQGLQFLFEYFSETQRNKGNFPGRFSGRQFSNSRSEMNVSTLELGDSALYLCASSSRQGATNEKLFFGSGTQLSVL.

The chain is built from TRBV29-1 and TRBJ2-2; the D is unclear. The V end lost 0 bases, the J end lost 5 bases, and 10 bases lay between the germline ends. This CDR3 is 14 amino acids long. Germline-derived CDR1 and CDR2 are SQVTM and ANQGSEA. As DNA, the CDR3 is TGCAGCGTTGAAGAGTGGAGTGGGACCGGGGAGCTGTTTTTT. Amino acid sequence: CSVEEWSGTGELFF.

The V call is TRBV19, the J call TRBJ2-3; 7 bases agree with TRBD2. The germline gives CDR1 LNHDA, CDR2 SQIVND (reference sequence). This CDR3 spans 14 amino acids. With 5 bases clipped from V and 6 bases from J, the junction kept 8 bases outside the gene matches. CDR3 residues: CASSVGTTIDTQYF. Written as DNA, the CDR3 is TGTGCCAGTAGTGTCGGGACTACCATCGATACGCAGTATTTT. Full variable domain (rest looked up from reference TRBV19 and TRBJ2-3): DGGITQSPKYLFRKEGQNVTLSCEQNLNHDAMYWYRQDPGQGLRLIYYSQIVNDFQKGDIAEGYSVSREKKESFPLTVTSAQKNPTAFYLCASSVGTTIDTQYFGPGTRLTVL.

The V gene is TRBV2, the J gene TRBJ2-1, with D possibly matching TRBD1 (7 bases). Germline assignment: CDR1 SNHLY and CDR2 FYNNEI. Between the trimmed V and J ends, which lost 6 bases and 4 bases, there was a span of 16 bases. This CDR3 spans 15 amino acids. The CDR3 is CASRAGQQRYNEQFF. The CDR3 bases are TGTGCCAGCAGGGCGGGACAGCAAAGATACAATGAGCAGTTCTTC.

This clone has a single count. The same CDR3 also results from other DNA sequences found in this sample. The rearrangement links TRBV11-2 to TRBJ2-5; D call uncertain. Germline CDR1 is SGHAT and CDR2 is FQNNGV. The CDR3 sequence is 13 residues long. Trimming pared 2 bases from V and 4 bases from J, leaving 8 bases between. CDR3 in amino acids: CASSLSLGETQYF. CDR3 nucleotide sequence: TGTGCCAGCAGCTTATCTCTAGGAGAGACCCAGTACTTC.

The chain links TRBV7-3 to TRBJ2-1, with D perhaps matching TRBD2 (5 bases). Germline V gene data show CDR1 as SGHTA and CDR2 as FQGTGA. This CDR3 spans 15 amino acids. Trimming left V 4 bases short and J 2 bases short, with 12 bases between. This CDR3 reads CASSSPGVTYNEQFF. CDR3 in DNA: TGTGCCAGCAGCTCGCCCGGGGTAACCTACAATGAGCAGTTCTTC.

The count of this clone is one. This chain uses TRBV6-1 with TRBJ1-2, with D hard to call. Looked up from germline, CDR1 is MNHNS and CDR2 is SASEGT. The CDR3 is 12 residues long. V was clipped by 1 base and J by 6 bases, with 6 bases between them. The CDR3 DNA reads as TGTGCCAGCAGTGAAGGTGGGGATGGCTACACCTTC. Residues: CASSEGGDGYTF.

The rearrangement joins TRBV14 to TRBJ2-1, with TRBD2 matching over 12 bases. The CDR3 is 17 amino acids. CDR1 SGHDN and CDR2 FVKESK come from the germline V gene. V trimming: 4 bases; J trimming: 8 bases; junction bases outside the gene matches: 12. CDR3 loop: CASSPRGLAGLLHEQFF. Here the CDR3 DNA reads TGTGCCAGCAGCCCACGAGGACTAGCGGGGCTTCTCCATGAGCAGTTCTTC.

V usage is TRBV5-4 and J usage is TRBJ2-5; D possibly corresponds to TRBD1 (5 bases). From germline, CDR1 is SGHNT and CDR2 YYREEE (reference sequence). This CDR3 comprises 13 residues. Trimming left V 0 bases short and J 3 bases short, with 6 bases between. The DNA of the CDR3 is TGTGCCAGCAGCTTGGGCAGGGAAGAGACCCAGTACTTC. Encoded protein: CASSLGREETQYF.

CDR3 in amino acids: CASSARTGFGYTF. The DNA of the CDR3 is TGCGCCAGCAGCGCCCGTACAGGGTTTGGCTACACCTTC. The rearrangement joins TRBV5-1 to TRBJ1-2; a possible D gene is TRBD1 (6 bases). The CDR3 totals 13 residues. V shed 4 bases and J shed 7 bases, with 14 bases lying between them. The germline V gene encodes CDR1 SGHRS and CDR2 YFSETQ.

The DNA for the CDR3 is TGTGCCAGCAGTGAAGGTGGAGGAGGAAGTAACTATGGCTACACCTTC. Amino acids: CASSEGGGGSNYGYTF. The chain carries TRBV2 and TRBJ1-2; D remains unclear. Germline loops: CDR1 SNHLY, CDR2 FYNNEI. The CDR3 is made up of 16 amino acids. V was shortened by 1 base and J by 1 base, with 13 bases between the two germline ends.

About this clone itself: Additional DNA sequences in this sample encode the identical CDR3. This rearrangement joins TRBV27 to TRBJ1-2; D remains unclear. The CDR3 is 11 residues long. Trimming left V 6 bases short and J 4 bases short, with 6 bases between. From germline, CDR1 is MNHEY and CDR2 SMNVEV (reference sequence). The CDR3 is CASRAGYGYTF. CDR3 DNA: TGTGCCAGCAGAGCGGGCTATGGCTACACCTTC.